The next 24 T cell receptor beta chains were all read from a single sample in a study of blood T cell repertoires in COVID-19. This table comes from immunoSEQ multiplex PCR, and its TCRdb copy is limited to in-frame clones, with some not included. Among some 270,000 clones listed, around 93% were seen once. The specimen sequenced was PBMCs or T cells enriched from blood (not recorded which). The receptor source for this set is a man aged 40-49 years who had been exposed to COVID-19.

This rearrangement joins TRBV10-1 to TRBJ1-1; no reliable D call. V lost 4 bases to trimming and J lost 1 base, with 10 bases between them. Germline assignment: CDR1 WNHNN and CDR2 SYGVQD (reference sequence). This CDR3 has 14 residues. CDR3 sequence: CASSAGNWNTEAFF. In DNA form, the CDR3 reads TGCGCCAGCAGTGCCGGGAATTGGAACACTGAAGCTTTCTTT.

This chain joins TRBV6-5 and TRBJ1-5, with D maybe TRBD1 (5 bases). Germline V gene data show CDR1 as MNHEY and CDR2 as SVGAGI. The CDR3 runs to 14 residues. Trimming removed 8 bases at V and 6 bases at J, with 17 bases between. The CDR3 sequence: CASANAGMGQPQHF. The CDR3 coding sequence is TGTGCCAGCGCGAATGCAGGGATGGGTCAGCCCCAGCATTTT.

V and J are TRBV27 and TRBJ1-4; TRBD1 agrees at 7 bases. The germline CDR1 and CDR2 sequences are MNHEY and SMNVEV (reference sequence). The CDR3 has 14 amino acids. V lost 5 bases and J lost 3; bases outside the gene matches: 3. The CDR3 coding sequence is TGTGCCAGCAGTATCCAGGGGGCTAATGAAAAACTGTTTTTT. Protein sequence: CASSIQGANEKLFF.

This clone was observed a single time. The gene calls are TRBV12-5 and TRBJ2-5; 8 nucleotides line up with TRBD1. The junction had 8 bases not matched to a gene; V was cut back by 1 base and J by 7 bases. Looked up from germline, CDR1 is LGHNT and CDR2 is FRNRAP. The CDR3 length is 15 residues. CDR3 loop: CASGLDPGQVTTQYF. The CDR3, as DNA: TGTGCTAGTGGTTTGGACCCGGGACAGGTAACGACCCAGTACTTC. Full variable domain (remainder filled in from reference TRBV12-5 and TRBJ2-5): DARVTQTPRHKVTEMGQEVTMRCQPILGHNTVFWYRQTMMQGLELLAYFRNRAPLDDSGMPKDRFSAEMPDATLATLKIQPSEPRDSAVYFCASGLDPGQVTTQYFGPGTRLLVL.

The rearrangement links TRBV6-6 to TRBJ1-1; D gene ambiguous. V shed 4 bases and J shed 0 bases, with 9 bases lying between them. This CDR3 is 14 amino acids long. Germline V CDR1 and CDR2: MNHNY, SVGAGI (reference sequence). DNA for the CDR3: TGTGCCAGCAGTTCGGAGCGGGTGAACACTGAAGCTTTCTTT. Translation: CASSSERVNTEAFF.

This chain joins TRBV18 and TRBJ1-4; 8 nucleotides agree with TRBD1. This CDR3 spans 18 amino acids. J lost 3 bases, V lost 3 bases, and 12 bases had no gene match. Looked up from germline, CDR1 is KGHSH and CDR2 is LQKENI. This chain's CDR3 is CASSPVQDRAVANEKLFF. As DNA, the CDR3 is TGTGCCAGCTCACCCGTCCAGGACAGGGCGGTAGCTAATGAAAAACTGTTTTTT.

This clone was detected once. The CDR3 DNA reads TGTGCCAGTAGAGAAACAGGGTTCGCCGGGGAGCTGTTTTTT. Amino acids: CASRETGFAGELFF. The rearrangement joins TRBV19 to TRBJ2-2; the D gene is possibly TRBD1 (6 bases). With 6 bases removed from V and 6 bases from J, the gap between germline ends came to 14 bases. The CDR3 runs 14 residues. The germline V gene encodes CDR1 LNHDA and CDR2 SQIVND (reference sequence).

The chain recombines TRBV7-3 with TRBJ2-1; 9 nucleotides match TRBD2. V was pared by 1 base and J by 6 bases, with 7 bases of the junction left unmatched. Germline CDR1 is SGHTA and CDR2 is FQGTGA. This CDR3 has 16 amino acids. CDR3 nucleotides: TGTGCCAGCAGCTTAAATCCGGGACTAGCTAGCAATGAGCAGTTCTTC. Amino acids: CASSLNPGLASNEQFF.

The CDR3 loop is CASSHYGTSEEITGNEQFF. In DNA, the CDR3 is TGTGCCAGCAGTCATTACGGGACTAGCGAAGAGATTACTGGCAATGAGCAGTTCTTC. The V and J genes are TRBV2 and TRBJ2-1; TRBD2 matches 10 bases. The CDR3 covers 19 residues. The germline gives CDR1 SNHLY, CDR2 FYNNEI. Trimming removed 5 bases from V and 6 bases from J; junction bases left unmatched: 19.

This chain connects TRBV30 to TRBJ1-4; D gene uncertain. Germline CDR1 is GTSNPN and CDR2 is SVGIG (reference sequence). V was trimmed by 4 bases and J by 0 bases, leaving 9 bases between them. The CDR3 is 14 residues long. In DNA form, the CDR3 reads TGTGCCTGGACACCGGGGTCAACTAATGAAAAACTGTTTTTT. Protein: CAWTPGSTNEKLFF.

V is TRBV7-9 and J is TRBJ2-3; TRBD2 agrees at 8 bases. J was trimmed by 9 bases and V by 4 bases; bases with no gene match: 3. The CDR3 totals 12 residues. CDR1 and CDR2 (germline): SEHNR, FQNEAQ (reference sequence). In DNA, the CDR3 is TGTGCCAGCAGCTACTCTAGCGGGACGCAGTATTTT. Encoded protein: CASSYSSGTQYF. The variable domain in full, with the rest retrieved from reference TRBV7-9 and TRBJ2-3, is DTGVSQNPRHKITKRGQNVTFRCDPISEHNRLYWYRQTLGQGPEFLTYFQNEAQLEKSRLLSDRFSAERPKGSFSTLEIQRTEQGDSAMYLCASSYSSGTQYFGPGTRLTVL.

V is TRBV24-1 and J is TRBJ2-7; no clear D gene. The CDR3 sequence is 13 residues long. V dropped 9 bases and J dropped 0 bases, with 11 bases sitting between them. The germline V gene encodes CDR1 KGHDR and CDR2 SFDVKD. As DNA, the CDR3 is TGTGCCACCGGTCCCGCCTACTCCTACGAGCAGTACTTC. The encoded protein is CATGPAYSYEQYF.

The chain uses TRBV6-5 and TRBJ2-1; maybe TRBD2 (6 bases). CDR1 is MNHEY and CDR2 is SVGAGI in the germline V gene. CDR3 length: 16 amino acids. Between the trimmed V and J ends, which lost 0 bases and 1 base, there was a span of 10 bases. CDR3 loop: CASSYSGGRSYNEQFF. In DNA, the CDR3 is TGTGCCAGCAGTTACTCGGGGGGTAGGTCCTACAATGAGCAGTTCTTC.

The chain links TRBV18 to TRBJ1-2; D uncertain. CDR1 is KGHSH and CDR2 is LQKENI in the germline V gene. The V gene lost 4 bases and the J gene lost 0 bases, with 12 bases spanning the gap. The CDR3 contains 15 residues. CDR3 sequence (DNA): TGTGCCAGCTCACGAGGCAGTAGCCCTAACTATGGCTACACCTTC. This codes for CASSRGSSPNYGYTF.

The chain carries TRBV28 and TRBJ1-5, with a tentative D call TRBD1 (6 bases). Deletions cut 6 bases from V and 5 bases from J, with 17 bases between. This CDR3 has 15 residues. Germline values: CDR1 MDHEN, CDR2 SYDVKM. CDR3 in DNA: TGTGCCAGCAGCTCCTTTTTCGGGGGGCATCAGCCCCAGCATTTT. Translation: CASSSFFGGHQPQHF.

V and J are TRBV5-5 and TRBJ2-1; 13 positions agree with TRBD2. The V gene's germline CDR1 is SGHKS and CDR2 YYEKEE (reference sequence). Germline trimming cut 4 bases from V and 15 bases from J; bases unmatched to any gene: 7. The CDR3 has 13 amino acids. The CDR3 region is CASSAGLAGSGFF. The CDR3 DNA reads TGTGCCAGCAGCGCGGGACTAGCGGGGAGTGGGTTCTTC.

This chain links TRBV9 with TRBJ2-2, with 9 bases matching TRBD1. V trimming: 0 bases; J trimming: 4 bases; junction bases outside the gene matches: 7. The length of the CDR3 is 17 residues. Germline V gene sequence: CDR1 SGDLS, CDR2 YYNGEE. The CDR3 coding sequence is TGTGCCAGCAGCGTAGGGGGGACAGGGAGGCTCACCGGGGAGCTGTTTTTT. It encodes CASSVGGTGRLTGELFF.

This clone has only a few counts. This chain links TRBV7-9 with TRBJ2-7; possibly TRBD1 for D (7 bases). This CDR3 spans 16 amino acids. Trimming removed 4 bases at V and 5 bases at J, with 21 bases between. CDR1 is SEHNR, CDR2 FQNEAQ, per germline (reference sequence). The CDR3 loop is CASSWRVTGTIHEQYF. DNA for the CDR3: TGTGCCAGCAGCTGGAGGGTGACAGGGACGATCCACGAGCAGTACTTC.

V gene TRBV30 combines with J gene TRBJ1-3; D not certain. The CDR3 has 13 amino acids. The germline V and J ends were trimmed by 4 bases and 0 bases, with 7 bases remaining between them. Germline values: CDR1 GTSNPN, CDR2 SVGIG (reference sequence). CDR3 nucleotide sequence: TGTGCCTGGACCTACAGCTCTGGAAACACCATATATTTT. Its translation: CAWTYSSGNTIYF.

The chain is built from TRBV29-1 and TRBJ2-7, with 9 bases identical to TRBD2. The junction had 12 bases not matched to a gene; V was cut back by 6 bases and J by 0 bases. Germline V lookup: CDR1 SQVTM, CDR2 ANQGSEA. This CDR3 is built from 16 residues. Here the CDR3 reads CSVKGSSGKSSYEQYF. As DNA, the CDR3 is TGCAGCGTCAAGGGGTCTAGCGGGAAAAGCTCCTACGAGCAGTACTTC.

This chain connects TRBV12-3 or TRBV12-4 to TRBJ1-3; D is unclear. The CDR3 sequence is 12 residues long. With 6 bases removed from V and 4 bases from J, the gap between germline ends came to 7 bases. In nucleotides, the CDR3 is TGTGCCAGCAGACCCGGGGGAAACACCATATATTTT. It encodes CASRPGGNTIYF.

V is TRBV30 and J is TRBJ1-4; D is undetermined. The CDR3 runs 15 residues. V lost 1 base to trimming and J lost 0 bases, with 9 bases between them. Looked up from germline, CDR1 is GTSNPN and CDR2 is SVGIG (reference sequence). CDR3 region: CAWSAGTATNEKLFF. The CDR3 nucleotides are TGTGCCTGGAGTGCGGGAACTGCAACTAATGAAAAACTGTTTTTT.

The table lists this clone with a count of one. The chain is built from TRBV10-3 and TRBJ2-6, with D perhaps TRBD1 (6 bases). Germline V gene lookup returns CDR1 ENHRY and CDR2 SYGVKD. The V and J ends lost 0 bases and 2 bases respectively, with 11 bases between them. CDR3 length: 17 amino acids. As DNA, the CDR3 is TGTGCCATCAGTGAGTCGGGGGCCATAGCTGGGGCCAACGTCCTGACTTTC. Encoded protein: CAISESGAIAGANVLTF.

The CDR3, as DNA: TGTGCCAGCAGCTTGGTCGGGACAGATACGCAGTATTTT. This codes for CASSLVGTDTQYF. The J gene is TRBJ2-3, the V gene TRBV5-4; D is unresolved. The CDR3 loop spans 13 amino acids. Germline lookup yields CDR1 SGHNT and CDR2 YYREEE (reference sequence). Trimming removed 0 bases from V and 3 bases from J, with 5 bases in between.